This T cell receptor (beta chain) was obtained from a study of blood T cell repertoires in COVID-19. Study-level background: Italy, Spain and the United States were the sources of the convalescent and acute COVID-19 samples. PBMCs, B-cell-depleted T cells, or T cells provided the cDNA or gDNA that made up the material.

This clone was found once. Source study methods: Cell counts per sample came from amplifying reference gene primers. This table comes from immunoSEQ multiplex PCR, and its TCRdb copy is limited to in-frame clones, with some not included. Clone size and V and J calls were adopted from that table, with D and trimming inferred from the DNA. The sample contains about 250,000 clones, around four fifths of which appear only once. Sequencing input: peripheral blood. The receptor was isolated from a middle-aged man with active or convalescent COVID-19.

DNA for the CDR3: TGTGCCAGCAGCCCCTCGGCTAGCGGGCTTTCTTACGAGCAGTACTTC. It codes for CASSPSASGLSYEQYF. This rearrangement joins TRBV27 to TRBJ2-7; 8 bases align to TRBD2. Unmatched junction bases numbered 14, after V lost 6 bases and J lost 4 bases. The CDR3 loop spans 16 amino acids. Germline CDR1 MNHEY, CDR2 SMNVEV (reference sequence).